The source of this T cell receptor (beta chain) is a study of Ad26.COV2.S vaccination and SARS-CoV-2 variants. Study background: In the study, Ad26.COV2.S was injected intramuscularly once, or twice 56 days apart.

The data were produced by immunoSEQ multiplex PCR, yet TCRdb's version contains in-frame clones alone and is incomplete. The repertoire holds 240,000 or so clones, with around 87% as singletons. About this clone: Its antigen is not known. This CDR3 is also generated by other DNA sequences in the sample.

Treatment denoted: about 20 received Ad26.COV2.S at low or high dose, single or two shots; about 5 received placebo; per-sample allocation not given. Specimens were obtained on day 63 following the first vaccine or placebo injection. The CDR3 has 13 amino acids. The V end lost 0 bases, the J end lost 1 base, and 6 bases lay between the germline ends. The germline gives CDR1 GTSNPN, CDR2 SVGIG (reference sequence). Study-level points and caveats: Similar non-spike TCR breadth was seen in vaccine and placebo recipients.

The rearrangement links TRBV30 to TRBJ1-1, with a weak D call TRBD1 (5 bases). The clonotype comes from a person between 18 and 65 years old who received the Ad26.COV2.S COVID-19 vaccine or a placebo. Material: peripheral blood, obtained in a trial of Ad26.COV2.S vaccine versus placebo. CDR3 DNA: TGTGCCTGGAGTGTGGGGGGGAACACTGAAGCTTTCTTT. Its translation: CAWSVGGNTEAFF. Supplemented by reference TRBV30 and TRBJ1-1, the full variable domain reads SQTIHQWPATLVQPVGSPLSLECTVEGTSNPNLYWYRQAAGRGLQLLFYSVGIGQISSEVPQNLSASRPQDRQFILSSKKLLLSDSGFYLCAWSVGGNTEAFFGQGTRLTVV.